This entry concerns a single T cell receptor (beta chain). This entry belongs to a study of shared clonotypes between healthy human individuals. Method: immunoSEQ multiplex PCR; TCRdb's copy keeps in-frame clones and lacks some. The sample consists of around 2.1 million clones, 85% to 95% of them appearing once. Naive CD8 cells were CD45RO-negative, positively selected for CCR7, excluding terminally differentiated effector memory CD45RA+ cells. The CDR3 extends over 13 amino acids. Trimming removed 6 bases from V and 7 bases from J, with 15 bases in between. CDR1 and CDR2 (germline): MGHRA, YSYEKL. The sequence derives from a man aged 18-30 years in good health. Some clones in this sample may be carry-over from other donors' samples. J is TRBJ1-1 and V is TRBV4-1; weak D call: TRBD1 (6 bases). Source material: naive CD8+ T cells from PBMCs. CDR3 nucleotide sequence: TGCGCCAGCAGTGAGGGGAAGGGGGATGAAGCTTTCTTT. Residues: CASSEGKGDEAFF.